This entry describes one TCR beta chain. The data derive from a study of blood T cell repertoires in COVID-19. Whole-study context: The cDNA or gDNA used as material had been derived from T cells, B-cell-depleted T cells, or PBMCs.

Produced via immunoSEQ multiplex PCR; TCRdb's table is partial and in-frame only. The sample has 65,000 to 85,000 clones, around nine tenths seen once. Between the trimmed V and J ends, which lost 5 bases and 3 bases, there was a span of 9 bases. This CDR3 is built from 13 residues. Germline-derived CDR1 and CDR2 are SGHTA and FQGTGA. Sequencing used peripheral blood. This chain links TRBV7-3 with TRBJ2-3; possible D gene TRBD1, 5 bases. The receptor comes from a man at least 80 years old with COVID-19, enrolled during active disease. The CDR3 region is CASSRGQTDTQYF. The CDR3 nucleotides read TGTGCCAGCAGCAGAGGACAAACAGATACGCAGTATTTT.